The entry below describes one T cell receptor (beta chain). Its specificity is not known. The data derive from a study of T cells in Graves' hyperthyroidism and ophthalmopathy. V dropped 7 bases and J dropped 0 bases, with 16 bases sitting between them. The CDR3 runs 16 residues. Germline V gives CDR1 MDHEN, CDR2 SYDVKM. Amplification yielded TCR beta CDR3 regions, with RNA transcripts as the source. First-round RT-PCR with HTBI primers amplified the TCR CDR3 region. TCRdb re-called the multiplex PCR reads through MiXCR, storing one row per CDR3 protein. The sample shows approximately 710,000 distinct CDR3 sequences, 17% of them seen only once. Diagnostic decisions used clinical symptoms, serum thyroxine and TRAb, thyroid ultrasound and orbital computed tomography. The study's findings and limits: A model of 13 V-J features distinguished ophthalmopathy from stable hyperthyroidism.

Sequencing was done on a sample of blood. This TCR derives from a man aged 50 to 59 with Graves' hyperthyroidism. The chain links TRBV28 to TRBJ2-1; D is unresolved. Written as DNA, the CDR3 is TGTGCCAGCATCCCCCGGAACCCGAGCTCCTACAATGAGCAGTTCTTC. Translated, it gives CASIPRNPSSYNEQFF.